This T cell receptor beta chain was sequenced during a study of regulatory T cells in long-lasting Graves disease. This clonotype was seen a handful of times. Its antigen remains unknown. The CDR3 length is 14 residues. The V gene's germline CDR1 is SGHTA and CDR2 FQGNSA. With 2 bases clipped from V and 2 bases from J, the junction kept 2 bases outside the gene matches. Indicated time point: persistent/refractory GD, antithyroid drugs over 5 years with positive TRAb. PBMC-extracted RNA yielded the TCR library. Collection of peripheral blood (approximately 9 milliliters) was done using EDTA tubes. Libraries of TCR beta came from iRepertoire HTBI primers plus Arm-PCR of CDR3 regions. In the original processing: The samples yielded approximately 62 TRBV and approximately 15 TRBJ segments. In TCRdb, the multiplex PCR reads were re-called with MiXCR into one record per CDR3 protein. TCRdb's processing, not the authors', yielded these V and J calls. The table shows roughly 490,000 distinct CDR3 sequences, with 20% to 25% occurring only once.

Whole-study findings and limits: Favored usage of TRBV28, TRBJ1-2 and TRBJ2-5 was recorded in persistent disease.

The input for sequencing was peripheral blood mononuclear cells (PBMCs), taken when the disease was refractory, from a patient treated with antithyroid drugs. The sequence derives from a female donor with Graves disease. V usage is TRBV7-2 and J usage is TRBJ2-5; 7 bases line up with TRBD2. This CDR3 reads CASSLYGGQETQYF. DNA of the CDR3: TGTGCCAGCAGCTTATACGGGGGGCAAGAGACCCAGTACTTC.